Each of the 20 T cell receptor beta chains below was sequenced from the same sample in a study of T cell responses to AZD1222 COVID-19 vaccine. TCRdb's copy holds only in-frame clones and misses some; the assay was immunoSEQ multiplex PCR. Of around 180,000 clones listed, almost 90% are singletons. Sequences were derived from peripheral blood, sampled on day 0 of AZD1222 vaccination. The receptors were sampled from an adult in good health.

The rearrangement uses TRBV28 and TRBJ1-2; the match to TRBD1 covers 7 bases. V dropped 8 bases and J dropped 7; count of bases not matched to a gene: 10. The CDR3 spans 13 residues. Germline loops: CDR1 MDHEN, CDR2 SYDVKM. CDR3 nucleotide sequence: TGTGCCAGCTACCCTAGGGGGCGGGGTGGCTACACCTTC. This codes for CASYPRGRGGYTF.

This chain uses TRBV28 with TRBJ1-1; D uncertain. Trimming took off 2 bases at V and 1 base at J, with 11 bases between the two ends. This CDR3 comprises 15 residues. CDR1 and CDR2 from the germline V gene are MDHEN and SYDVKM. This CDR3 reads CASSLRVSANTEAFF. Written as DNA, the CDR3 is TGTGCCAGCAGTTTAAGGGTATCGGCGAACACTGAAGCTTTCTTT. The whole variable domain, filled in from reference TRBV28 and TRBJ1-1, reads DVKVTQSSRYLVKRTGEKVFLECVQDMDHENMFWYRQDPGLGLRLIYFSYDVKMKEKGDIPEGYSVSREKKERFSLILESASTNQTSMYLCASSLRVSANTEAFFGQGTRLTVV.

The chain uses TRBV27 and TRBJ2-7; D is ambiguous. The CDR3 length is 13 residues. V lost 3 bases and J 4 bases, leaving 10 bases between the germline ends. CDR1 and CDR2 (germline): MNHEY, SMNVEV (reference sequence). The CDR3 nucleotides are TGTGCCAGCAGTTTGAATAGTAAATACGAGCAGTACTTC. It translates to CASSLNSKYEQYF.

The V and J genes are TRBV10-3 and TRBJ2-2; 10 bases are shared with TRBD1. CDR3 length: 16 amino acids. Per the germline V gene, CDR1 is ENHRY and CDR2 is SYGVKD. V gave up 10 bases and J gave up 3 bases; unmatched junction bases: 11. CDR3 sequence reads: CATHGTGDFDTGELFF. The CDR3 DNA is TGTGCCACGCACGGGACAGGGGATTTTGACACCGGGGAGCTGTTTTTT.

The chain couples TRBV6-5 to TRBJ2-7; TRBD1 or TRBD2 may be the D gene (6 bases each). Deletions cut 0 bases from V and 4 bases from J, with 16 bases between. The CDR3 extends over 16 amino acids. Germline-derived CDR1 and CDR2 are MNHEY and SVGAGI. This CDR3 reads CASSYSGARGGYEQYF. As DNA, the CDR3 is TGTGCCAGCAGTTACTCCGGGGCCCGAGGGGGGTACGAGCAGTACTTC.

This clone was counted once. The chain uses TRBV15 and TRBJ1-1; D uncertain. Trimming removed 1 base from V and 4 bases from J, with 7 bases in between. This CDR3 is built from 13 residues. CDR1 and CDR2 (germline): LNHNV, YYDKDF (reference sequence). The CDR3 sequence: CATSRARGTEAFF. The CDR3 DNA follows: TGTGCCACCAGCAGAGCCCGTGGCACTGAAGCTTTCTTT.

V is TRBV9 and J is TRBJ2-1; tentatively, D is TRBD1 or TRBD2 (6 bases each). The V gene's germline CDR1 is SGDLS and CDR2 YYNGEE. Between the trimmed V and J ends, which lost 0 bases and 5 bases, there was a span of 18 bases. This CDR3 is 17 amino acids long. This chain's CDR3 is CASSVGGGTGAHNEQFF. DNA for the CDR3: TGTGCCAGCAGCGTAGGAGGGGGGACGGGAGCCCACAATGAGCAGTTCTTC.

Regarding this clone: This may be a read error: a much more frequent sequence differs by one nucleotide. Other DNA sequences of this sample code for an identical CDR3. CDR3 in amino acids: CASSLDNQPQHF. Written as DNA, the CDR3 is TGTGCCAGCAGCTTGGACAATCAGCCCCAGCATTTT. V is TRBV7-9 and J is TRBJ1-5; D is ambiguous. Trimming cost V 3 bases and J 3 bases, with 3 bases left between them. The CDR3 totals 12 residues. Germline lookup yields CDR1 SEHNR and CDR2 FQNEAQ (reference sequence).

A single count supports this clone. The sample has other DNA sequences that encode this CDR3 too. The chain carries TRBV5-1 and TRBJ1-6; 8 bases agree with TRBD1. The CDR3 runs 14 residues. The V gene's germline CDR1 is SGHRS and CDR2 YFSETQ. V shed 0 bases and J 7 bases; nucleotides not matched to a gene: 0. CDR3 coding DNA: TGCGCCAGCAGCTTGGGACAGGGGAATTCACCCCTCCACTTT. It is translated as CASSLGQGNSPLHF.

As concerns this clone: Sequence at one end of the junction differs from germline and may be a read error. The chain carries TRBV7-7 and TRBJ2-5; D possibly matches TRBD1 or TRBD2 (5 bases each). The length of the CDR3 is 15 residues. Germline CDR1 SSHAT, CDR2 FNYEAQ (reference sequence). The DNA of the CDR3 is TGTGCTAGCAGCCAGGGACGAACGTACCAAGAGACCCAGTACTTC. Its translation is CASSQGRTYQETQYF.

The chain couples TRBV28 to TRBJ2-7; no reliable D call. Trimming took 5 bases from V and 0 from J, leaving 11 bases between them. CDR3 length: 14 residues. Looked up from germline, CDR1 is MDHEN and CDR2 is SYDVKM. CDR3 in amino acids: CASSRPSFSYEQYF. The DNA for the CDR3 is TGTGCCAGCAGTCGGCCCTCCTTCTCCTACGAGCAGTACTTC.

The genes are TRBV24-1 and TRBJ2-5, with 8 bases aligning to TRBD1. The germline CDR1 and CDR2 sequences are KGHDR and SFDVKD. The junction had 11 bases not matched to a gene; V was cut back by 5 bases and J by 4 bases. The CDR3 length is 16 residues. CDR3 coding DNA: TGTGCCACCAGTGGGGTCGGACAGGGCGCGAGAGAGACCCAGTACTTC. Its protein is CATSGVGQGARETQYF.

CDR3 DNA sequence: TGTGCCAGCAGTTTGGGGCAGGGTTCTTTTCCGGATACGCAGTATTTT. This translates into CASSLGQGSFPDTQYF. The V and J genes are TRBV27 and TRBJ2-3; perhaps TRBD1 as D (5 bases). CDR3 length: 16 residues. V lost 3 bases and J lost 6, with 19 bases in between. The V gene's germline CDR1 is MNHEY and CDR2 SMNVEV (reference sequence).

The CDR3 coding sequence is TGTGCCAGCAGCTTAGACACCGGGCCTTACGGTGAGCAGTTCTTC. Translated, it gives CASSLDTGPYGEQFF. The chain employs TRBV11-3 and TRBJ2-1, with D unresolved. The ends were cut back, 0 bases at V and 9 bases at J, with 15 bases in the middle. This CDR3 is 15 amino acids long. Germline V CDR1 and CDR2: SGHNT, YENEEA.

In this sample, this clone turned up once. V and J are TRBV11-2 and TRBJ2-5; TRBD1 is a possible D gene (6 bases). The V end was cut by 1 base, the J end by 7 bases, with 19 bases between. CDR3 size: 16 residues. Germline V gene data show CDR1 as SGHAT and CDR2 as FQNNGV. The chain's CDR3 is CASSLGPTGGRMTQYF. CDR3 DNA: TGTGCCAGCAGCTTAGGCCCGACAGGTGGGCGGATGACCCAGTACTTC.

The rearrangement uses TRBV3-1 (or the pseudogene TRBV3-2) and TRBJ2-1, with 7 bases matching TRBD1. This CDR3 region has 15 residues. The germline V gene encodes CDR1 LGHDT and CDR2 YNNKEL (reference sequence). V lost 1 base to trimming and J lost 6 bases; unmatched junction nucleotides: 6. Here the CDR3 reads CASSQVGTVINEQFF. The CDR3 DNA reads TGTGCCAGCAGCCAAGTTGGGACAGTGATCAATGAGCAGTTCTTC.

This chain links TRBV25-1 with TRBJ1-3; perhaps TRBD1 as D (5 bases). The V and J ends lost 3 bases and 4 bases respectively, with 10 bases between them. Germline V gene data show CDR1 as MGHDK and CDR2 as SYGVNS. CDR3 length: 14 amino acids. The CDR3: CASSDLGLGNTIYF. CDR3 bases: TGTGCCAGCAGTGATTTGGGACTCGGAAACACCATATATTTT.

The rearrangement joins TRBV28 to TRBJ1-2; no clear D gene. The ends were cut back, 5 bases at V and 8 bases at J, with 12 bases in the middle. The CDR3 is made up of 12 amino acids. Germline V gene lookup returns CDR1 MDHEN and CDR2 SYDVKM. CDR3 nucleotides: TGTGCCAGCAGTCCGTCGACTCGGGGCTACACCTTC. Translating it yields CASSPSTRGYTF.

V gene TRBV28 combines with J gene TRBJ2-5; 8 nucleotides agree with TRBD1. In germline, CDR1 is MDHEN, CDR2 SYDVKM. There are 14 residues in the CDR3. V lost 7 bases to trimming and J lost 6 bases; unmatched junction nucleotides: 10. CDR3 sequence reads: CASKNPTGAKTQYF. The CDR3, as DNA: TGTGCCAGCAAAAATCCGACAGGGGCTAAGACCCAGTACTTC.

V is TRBV4-2 and J is TRBJ2-7, with a tentative D call TRBD1 (5 bases). Between the trimmed V and J ends, which lost 0 bases and 1 base, there was a span of 16 bases. Germline V CDR1 and CDR2: LGHNA, YNFKEQ. The length of the CDR3 is 17 residues. The CDR3 loop reads CASSQDKETASSYEQYF. The DNA of the CDR3 is TGTGCCAGCAGCCAAGATAAGGAGACAGCCTCTTCCTACGAGCAGTACTTC.